This T cell receptor (beta chain) originates from a study of blood T cell repertoires in COVID-19. Background on the study: Italy, Spain and the United States were the sources of the convalescent and acute COVID-19 samples. PBMCs, B-cell-depleted T cells, or T cells provided the cDNA or gDNA that made up the material.

Authors' analysis steps: Reference gene primer amplification yielded estimated nucleated cell counts. Profiled with immunoSEQ multiplex PCR; TCRdb holds only in-frame clones, not every one. V and J calls and clone size come straight from that table; D and trimming were deduced from the DNA. Altogether 100,000 to 120,000 clones are present, approximately 91% being singletons, with the ten largest covering roughly 8.1%. The clonotype comes from a woman in her 70s who had recovered from COVID-19. Sequenced input: peripheral blood.

The CDR3 DNA reads TGCAGCGTTGACGCTCTGACTAGCGGGGGAGAGACCCAGTACTTC. As protein: CSVDALTSGGETQYF. The chain links TRBV29-1 to TRBJ2-5; 12 bases match TRBD2. Germline V gene data show CDR1 as SQVTM and CDR2 as ANQGSEA. This CDR3 is 15 amino acids long. V shed 3 bases, J shed 4 bases, and the junction held 6 bases outside the gene matches.